One and the same sample provided the 2 T cell receptor beta chains below, sequenced in a study of blood T cell repertoires in COVID-19. Sequencing used immunoSEQ multiplex PCR; TCRdb keeps in-frame clones, though not all of them. The table shows 50,000 to 70,000 clones, with 80% to 85% occurring only once. Sequencing was performed on peripheral blood. The receptors were gathered from an older man with COVID-19, enrolled during active disease.

This rearrangement joins TRBV24-1 to TRBJ1-4, with D uncertain. CDR1 is KGHDR, CDR2 SFDVKD, per germline. The CDR3 is 13 amino acids. With 3 bases removed from V and 6 bases from J, the gap between germline ends came to 7 bases. The CDR3 reads CATSDRAYEKLFF. CDR3 sequence (DNA): TGTGCCACCAGTGATCGCGCTTATGAAAAACTGTTTTTT.

The J gene is TRBJ2-3, the V gene TRBV6-2 or TRBV6-3; 9 bases map to TRBD2. Per the germline V gene, CDR1 is MNHEY and CDR2 is SVGEGT. CDR3 size: 16 residues. With V trimmed by 2 bases and J by 4 bases, 7 bases remained unmatched. CDR3 in DNA: TGTGCCAGCAGTTACGGCGGCGGGGGGGGGCCAGATACGCAGTATTTT. Encoded protein: CASSYGGGGGPDTQYF.